The 12 T cell receptor beta chains listed next were all sequenced from one sample in a study of tumor-infiltrating lymphocytes in primary liver carcinoma. Without any cell sorting, roughly 20-32 mg of bulk tissue yielded co-extracted RNA and DNA. Starting from about 0.5 ug of total RNA, TCR beta cDNA was produced with a primer in the constant region. A slightly modified ARM-PCR protocol with three nested multiplex PCR rounds produced these TCR beta libraries. Researchers ran the first two PCR rounds for roughly 11 cycles each with TRBV1-TRBV30 forward primers and a C-beta reverse primer. TCRdb used MiXCR to reprocess the multiplex PCR reads, holding one entry per CDR3 protein. The sample holds about 70,000 distinct CDR3 sequences, 55% to 75% seen once. What was sequenced was liver tumor tissue from sampling region 4. Subset noted: tumor region T4, right-lateral pole. Every receptor here comes from a man aged 35 to 55 with primary liver carcinoma and hepatitis B virus infection.

Regarding this clonotype: A read error may be the cause here, since a much bigger clone is one base away. The chain uses TRBV5-1 and TRBJ2-7, with no clear D. Trimming removed 1 base from V and 8 bases from J, with 10 bases in between. The CDR3 spans 12 residues. Germline CDR1 reads SGHRS; CDR2 reads YFSETQ. CDR3 loop: CASSLSGHKQYF. The CDR3 DNA reads TGCGCCAGCAGCTTGTCCGGGCACAAGCAGTACTTC.

A word on this clonotype: The germline gene is not matched at one end of the junction; a read error may be the cause. The chain combines TRBV11-2 with TRBJ2-7; D might be TRBD1 (6 bases). CDR3 length: 15 residues. Per the germline V gene, CDR1 is SGHAT and CDR2 is FQNNGV. CDR3 in DNA: TGTGCCAGCAGCTCTACAGGGTGCCGGAAGTACGAGCAGCACTTC. Its protein is CASSSTGCRKYEQHF.

J is TRBJ2-2 and V is TRBV7-3, with TRBD2 matching over 7 bases. CDR1 is SGHTA and CDR2 is FQGTGA in the germline V gene. The junction had 10 bases not matched to a gene; V was cut back by 1 base and J by 5 bases. The CDR3 runs 17 residues. CDR3 in amino acids: CASSLMWAGERTGELFF. As DNA, the CDR3 is TGTGCCAGCAGCTTAATGTGGGCGGGGGAAAGAACCGGGGAGCTGTTTTTT.

The rearrangement joins TRBV29-1 to TRBJ2-1; TRBD2 matches 11 bases. The CDR3 has 22 amino acids. The J segment lost 3 bases and the V segment lost 5 bases, leaving 27 bases of the junction unmatched. Germline CDR1 is SQVTM and CDR2 is ANQGSEA. CDR3 protein: CSVHLRYLIAGGLVDHYNEQFF. The CDR3, as DNA: TGCAGCGTTCACCTCCGTTACCTTATAGCGGGAGGGCTGGTTGACCACTACAATGAGCAGTTCTTC.

For this clonotype: This may be a read error: a much more frequent sequence differs by one nucleotide. J is TRBJ2-7 and V is TRBV5-4, with a tentative D call TRBD2 (6 bases). CDR3 length equals 13 residues. V dropped 5 bases and J dropped 9 bases, with 18 bases sitting between them. CDR1 and CDR2 (germline): SGHNT, YYREEE (reference sequence). This chain's CDR3 is CASRFKGGHVQYF. CDR3 bases: TGTGCCAGCAGATTTAAGGGAGGCCACGTGCAGTACTTC.

As for this clonotype: A much larger clone lies a single base off, so this may be a read error. The genes are TRBV12-3 or TRBV12-4 and TRBJ2-5, with a possible D match to TRBD2 (7 bases). CDR3 length equals 14 residues. The CDR3 region has the DNA TGTGCCTGCAGCAGGGGAGGGCTAGAGGAGACCCAGTACTTC. This codes for CACSRGGLEETQYF.

Only a few counts were recorded for this clonotype. A single base separates this from a much larger clone, so it may be a read error. This sequence joins TRBV7-8 and TRBJ2-5; maybe TRBD2 (5 bases). The V end was cut by 5 bases, the J end by 3 bases, with 16 bases between. The CDR3 contains 15 residues. Germline CDR1 is SGHVS and CDR2 is FQNEAQ. In DNA, the CDR3 is TGTGCCAGCAGCCCGATGGCACTAGTTGAAGAGACCCAGTACTTC. This sequence encodes CASSPMALVEETQYF.

A word on this clonotype: A read error may produce the germline difference seen at one junction end. The chain carries TRBV2 and TRBJ1-5; 10 bases align to TRBD1. CDR3 length: 17 amino acids. Germline-derived CDR1 and CDR2 are SNHLY and FYNNEI. The CDR3 spells CASSEGDRGSGNQPRHF. The CDR3 bases are TGTGCCAGCAGTGAAGGGGACAGGGGAAGTGGAAATCAGCCCCGGCATTTT.

To note about this clonotype: Since the CDR3 does not end with the conserved phenylalanine or tryptophan, this likely comes from a read error. This chain connects TRBV6-1 to TRBJ2-7, with 12 bases matching TRBD1. The CDR3 runs 14 residues. V lost 10 bases and J lost 4; bases outside the gene matches: 8. Germline assignment: CDR1 MNHNS and CDR2 SASEGT. The CDR3 DNA is TGTGCCACACCCCGGGACAGGGGGCCTTACGAGCAGTACTCC. As protein: CATPRDRGPYEQYS.

This clonotype has just one count. As the CDR3 is not closed by the conserved phenylalanine or tryptophan, this likely results from a read error. The chain carries TRBV11-3 and TRBJ2-1; 14 nucleotides agree with TRBD2. The germline V gene has CDR1 SGHNT and CDR2 YENEEA. This CDR3 contains 16 residues. CDR3 in DNA: TGTGACAGCAACTTATCAGGGACTAGCGGGAGAGGTGAGCAGTTCCTC. Translation: CDSNLSGTSGRGEQFL.

There are many counts of this clonotype. V is TRBV7-9 and J is TRBJ2-3; D uncertain. The CDR3 loop spans 12 amino acids. Germline V gene sequence: CDR1 SEHNR, CDR2 FQNEAQ (reference sequence). V lost 1 base and J 6 bases, leaving 5 bases between the germline ends. The CDR3 sequence is CASSLVRDTQYF. CDR3 nucleotide sequence: TGTGCCAGCAGCTTAGTTAGGGATACGCAGTATTTT.

Turning to this clonotype: The junction and the germline gene differ at one end; a read error may be behind it. The chain recombines TRBV6-6 with TRBJ2-7; the D gene is possibly TRBD2 (5 bases). This CDR3 is 14 amino acids long. Germline lookup yields CDR1 MNHNY and CDR2 SVGAGI (reference sequence). CDR3: CSSSSGLAAYEQYF. DNA for the CDR3: TGTTCCAGCAGTTCCGGACTGGCGGCCTACGAGCAGTACTTC.